This entry features one T cell receptor beta chain sequence. This clone was picked up a small number of times. Its antigen is unknown. The sample holds no much larger clone one base away, and base qualities are not on file. For CDR1 and CDR2, the germline V gene (reference sequence) lists SEHNR and FQNEAQ. From cysteine to phenylalanine, the CDR3 is 14 amino acids long. Here the CDR3 DNA is all that survives: 42 bases in frame from base 1. A distance of 12 bases separates the germline ends of V and J, which lose 5 bases and 2 bases respectively. The sample belongs to a study of beta chain features in type 1 diabetes (dated by TCRdb to 2016 to 2018). Broadly, across the study: No differences in mean age, gender distribution, total cell number or subset yield were found between patients and healthy donors. Across all samples, some 99 million sorted cells were examined, and cell number per subset correlated strongly with RNA yield. In the study, TCRB repertoires of sorted circulating CD4+ T cell subsets from recently diagnosed type 1 diabetes patients were compared with those of matched healthy donors. Regulatory and stem cell-like memory subsets were obtained from only 8 patients and roughly eight healthy donors, while naive and central memory subsets were obtained from all 30 or so donors. What the authors observed across the whole study: Naive, central memory and regulatory TCRB repertoires appeared to be more alike among patients than among healthy donors. Sequencing cDNA rather than genomic DNA could over-represent highly expressing activated cells, although activation and CD3 levels did not differ between groups. At VDJ recombination sites, type 1 diabetes patients had fewer insertions and more deleted nucleotides, which implies abnormalities in thymic rearrangement. PCR may preferentially amplify shorter templates, but because patient and control samples were amplified and corrected together, any resulting skew would affect both groups equally. HLA sub-analyses involved small numbers of individuals, so any influence of HLA type on TCRB rearrangement remained unresolved. Type 1 diabetes patients showed a moderate but significant shortening of TCRB CDR3 length in all four CD4+ subsets.

The entire amount of isolated RNA was reverse transcribed using the High Capacity cDNA Reverse Transcription Kit, so the sequenced TCRB transcripts were expressed ones. Deep immunoSEQ sequencing was performed on naive, central memory and regulatory T cell samples, with an average of about 3.6 million total reads per sample. After sorted cells were lysed in RLT buffer, RNA was extracted with DNase-treated RNeasy Micro or Mini kits, with the choice depending on cell number. Each cell subset was processed on its own to prevent cross-contamination, while patient and healthy donor samples were processed together. Using the immunoSEQ multiplex PCR, TCRB sequences were amplified from cDNA into 87-bp fragments spanning the CDR3 region. Sequencing of the amplicons was done on the Illumina HiSeq platform. The authors' pipeline ran thus. PCR bias was computationally corrected using synthetic template baselines, reads within Hamming distance 2 were collapsed, and singletons that could not be merged were discarded. Reads were aligned against IMGT to assign V, D and J genes, CDR3 length and insertions or deletions at six rearrangement sites. Within each subset, clonotype counts were normalized to sorted cell number, and only after that were true diversity and Gini coefficients computed with the tcR R package. The overlap coefficient, calculated on TCRB nucleotide sequences, was used to measure repertoire sharing. As a proxy for the pre-selection repertoire, out-of-frame TCRB sequences from naive cells were analyzed. TCRdb limited this immuneACCESS table to in-frame rearrangements with V and J called. A share of clones is missing; checked studies link under half to unresolved V genes, and the rest is unexplained. That table is the source of V, J and clone size, and D and trimming were worked out from the DNA. For this sample there are 400,000 to 450,000 clones; approximately 15% appear just once. Of the sample, 0.035% to 0.04% falls within the top ten clones.

From each donor, a single peripheral blood sample of around 0.12 L on average was drawn into heparinised tubes. Using a panel that included CD45RO, CCR7, CD25, CD127, CD95 and CD27, naive, central memory, regulatory and stem cell-like memory CD4+ T cells were sorted on a BD FACSAria II. A purity above 98% was achieved for all sorted populations. PBMCs were isolated right away by Lymphoprep density gradient centrifugation and were stained directly, without culture. Samples were stained and sorted in pairs, with one healthy donor and one patient per experiment, so that batch effects were minimized. This clonotype was sampled from a man younger than 45 in good health. The sample was naive CD4+ T cells from blood. The sample's cell subset or site, from its label and the paper: true naive CD4+ T cells. The V and J segments used are TRBV7-9 and TRBJ2-5, with a tentative D gene TRBD2 over 5 matching bases. CDR3 protein: CASSRDPGQETQYF. The nucleotide sequence is given as TGTGCCAGCAGCAGAGACCCGGGGCAAGAGACCCAGTACTTC.